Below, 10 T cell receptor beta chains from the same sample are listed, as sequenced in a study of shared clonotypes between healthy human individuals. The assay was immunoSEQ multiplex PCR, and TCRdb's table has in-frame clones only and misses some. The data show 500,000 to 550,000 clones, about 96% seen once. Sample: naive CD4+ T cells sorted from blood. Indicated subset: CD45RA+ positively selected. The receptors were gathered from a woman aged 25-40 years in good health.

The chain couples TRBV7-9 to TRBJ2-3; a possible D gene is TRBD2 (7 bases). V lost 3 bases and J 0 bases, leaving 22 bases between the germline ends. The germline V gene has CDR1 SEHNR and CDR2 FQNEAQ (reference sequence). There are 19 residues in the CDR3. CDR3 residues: CASSLGGMRGRSSTDTQYF. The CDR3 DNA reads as TGTGCCAGCAGCTTGGGTGGGATGCGGGGGCGTTCTAGCACAGATACGCAGTATTTT.

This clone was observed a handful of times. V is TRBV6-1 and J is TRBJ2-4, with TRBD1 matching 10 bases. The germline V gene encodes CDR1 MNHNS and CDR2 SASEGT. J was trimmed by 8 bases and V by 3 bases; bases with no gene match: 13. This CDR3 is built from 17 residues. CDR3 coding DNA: TGTGCCAGCAGTGACAGCGGGACAGGGGAGAGGCGGGACATTCAGTACTTC. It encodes CASSDSGTGERRDIQYF.

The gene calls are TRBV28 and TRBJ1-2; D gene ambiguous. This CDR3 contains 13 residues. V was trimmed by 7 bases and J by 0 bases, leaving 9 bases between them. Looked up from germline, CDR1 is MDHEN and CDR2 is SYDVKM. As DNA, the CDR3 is TGTGCCAGCAATCCTGCCTCTAACTATGGCTACACCTTC. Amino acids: CASNPASNYGYTF.

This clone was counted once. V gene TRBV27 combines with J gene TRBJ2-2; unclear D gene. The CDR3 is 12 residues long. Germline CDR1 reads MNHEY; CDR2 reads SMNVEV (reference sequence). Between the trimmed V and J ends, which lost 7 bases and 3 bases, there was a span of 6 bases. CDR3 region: CASKFYTGELFF. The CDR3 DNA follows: TGTGCCAGCAAGTTCTACACCGGGGAGCTGTTTTTT.

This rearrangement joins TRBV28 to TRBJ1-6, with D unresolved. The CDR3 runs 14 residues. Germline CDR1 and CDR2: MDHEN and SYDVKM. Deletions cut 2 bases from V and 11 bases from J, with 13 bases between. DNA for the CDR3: TGTGCCAGCAGTTTAAGACGGACTTTGGCACCCCTCCACTTT. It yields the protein CASSLRRTLAPLHF. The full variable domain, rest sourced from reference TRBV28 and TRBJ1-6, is DVKVTQSSRYLVKRTGEKVFLECVQDMDHENMFWYRQDPGLGLRLIYFSYDVKMKEKGDIPEGYSVSREKKERFSLILESASTNQTSMYLCASSLRRTLAPLHFGNGTRLTVT.

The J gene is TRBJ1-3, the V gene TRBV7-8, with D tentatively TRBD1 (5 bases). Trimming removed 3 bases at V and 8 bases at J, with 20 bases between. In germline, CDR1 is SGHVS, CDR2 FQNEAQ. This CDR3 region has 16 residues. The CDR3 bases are TGTGCCAGCAGCTTGGTCAGACAGCCAAAATTGGACACCATATATTTT. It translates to CASSLVRQPKLDTIYF.

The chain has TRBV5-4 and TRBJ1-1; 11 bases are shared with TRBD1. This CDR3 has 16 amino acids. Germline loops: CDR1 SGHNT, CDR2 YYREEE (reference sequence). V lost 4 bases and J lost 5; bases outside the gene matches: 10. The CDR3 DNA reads TGTGCCAGCAGCCCAGCCCGGACAGGGGGCTTGACTGAAGCTTTCTTT. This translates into CASSPARTGGLTEAFF.

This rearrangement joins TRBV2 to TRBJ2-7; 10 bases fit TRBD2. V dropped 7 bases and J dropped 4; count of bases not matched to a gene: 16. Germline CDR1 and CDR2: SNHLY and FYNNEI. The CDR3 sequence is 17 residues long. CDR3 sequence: CASTSLAPGLASYEQYF. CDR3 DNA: TGTGCCAGCACCTCATTAGCGCCGGGACTAGCGTCTTACGAGCAGTACTTC.

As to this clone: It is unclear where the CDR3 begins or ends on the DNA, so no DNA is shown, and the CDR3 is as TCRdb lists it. This CDR3 is CATSILDRGPTEAFF. The chain links TRBV15 to TRBJ1-1; no check of the table's D call, TRBD1, against the DNA was made. CDR1 is LNHNV and CDR2 is YYDKDF in the germline V gene (reference sequence). The CDR3 length is 15 residues, termini included.

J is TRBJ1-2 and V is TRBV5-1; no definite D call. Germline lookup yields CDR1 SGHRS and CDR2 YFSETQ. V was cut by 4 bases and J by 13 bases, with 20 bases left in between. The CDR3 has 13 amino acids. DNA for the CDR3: TGCGCCAGCAGCGCCCTTGGAGTGCAGGTTGGCACCTTC. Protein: CASSALGVQVGTF.